This record looks at one T cell receptor (beta chain) sequence and its context. Its specificity is unknown. This entry is derived from a study of post-analysis software for immune sequencing data. Study-level information: Relapsing-remitting, secondary progressive and progressive-relapsing forms of multiple sclerosis all featured among disease courses.

Libraries were made from TCR beta cDNA, and they carried unique molecular identifiers. TCRdb re-derived calls from the PCR reads in MiXCR, one entry per CDR3 protein. The sample has fewer than 850,000 distinct CDR3 sequences, just over 45% seen once. Study-wide results and caveats: Patients with multiple sclerosis recorded significantly lower normalized Chao1 diversity than controls, the study found. Batch-mates among the samples co-clustered strongly by F measure. Five or six TRBV segments were more frequent in patients than controls; TRBV5-6, TRBV5-1 and TRBV20-1 belonged to this group.

Unmatched junction bases numbered 4, after V lost 2 bases and J lost 3 bases. Germline V CDR1 and CDR2: LGHNA, YNFKEQ. This CDR3 is built from 16 residues. Sequencing was done on a sample of blood. The clonotype was recovered from a girl aged 10 to 17 with multiple sclerosis. The rearrangement joins TRBV4-2 to TRBJ1-1, with TRBD1 identical over 12 bases. The CDR3 coding sequence is TGTGCCAGCAGCCAACGCGGGACAGGGGGCTACACTGAAGCTTTCTTT. Translation gives CASSQRGTGGYTEAFF.